The TCR beta chain described here comes from a study of cytomegalovirus exposure and HLA in healthy donors (dated by TCRdb to 2016 to 2017). Background on the whole study: An earlier analysis of approximately 550 of the donors reported 250 to 350 Gb of sequence data and some 120 million unique TCR beta sequences from roughly 200 million T cells. Approximately 330 gigabases of sequencing data and around 85 million unique TCR sequences made up an early release that covered some 640 HLA-typed donors. Of the 350 to 400 genotyped donors, approximately 83% fell in the genetic ancestry cluster associated with self-reported Caucasian donors. The study aimed to test whether signatures of past pathogen exposure could be identified by cataloging public T cell receptors. The study used immunosequencing to profile the T cell repertoires of approximately 650 subjects and linked those repertoires to cytomegalovirus serostatus. Besides the first cohort of roughly 700 subjects, a separate validation cohort made up of roughly 130 different subjects was used. To predict cytomegalovirus infection status, the study combined high-throughput TCR immunosequencing, statistical association of individual TCRs with disease status, and machine learning. In a later analysis, previously published TCR beta repertoires from roughly 710 donors were re-analyzed and high-resolution HLA genotyping was added so that TCR occurrence patterns could be studied. The later analysis used no new phenotypic data to find candidate immune exposures, relying instead on TCR beta sequences and their occurrence across donors. An earlier analysis of 587 of the donors used high-throughput TCR beta sequencing to judge whether each TCR beta V gene segment behaved as functional or pseudogenic. Donor age, sex, ethnicity and CMV serostatus were compiled together with the repertoire data. A later genetic analysis took genome-wide SNP genotypes for about 65% of the 666 donors and used that subset as a discovery cohort. Every repertoire in the discovery cohort had been generated on one and the same sequencing platform. HLA typing covered class I and class II loci at four-digit resolution. Typing coverage differed by locus: A, B, C, DRB1 and DQB1 were typed in about 620-630 donors, DQA1 in about 500, DPA1 in 600 to 610, and DPB1 in approximately 450. About five DR-DQ haplotypes were handled as single units for association and clustering because linkage in the cohort was strong. On average, around 240,000 unique TCR beta nucleotide sequences were sequenced per donor among more than 350 genotyped donors of the cohort, with approximately 18% of those sequences being non-productive. The paper as a whole reports these results and caveats: A further reported finding was that TCR beta sequences accurately predicted the HLA-A and HLA-B alleles for most subjects in the first cohort. The authors suggested that the approach could potentially be extended to other disease states and immunological phenotypes. In a later analysis, TCR association rates were found to vary across HLA loci, with the most associated TCRs seen for DRB1 alleles and the fewest for HLA-C alleles. Several of the top co-occurrence clusters appeared to be linked to parvovirus B19, influenza, CMV and Epstein-Barr virus, according to a later analysis. CMV serostatus was the only immune exposure information available for the cohort. At a false discovery rate of 0.05, a later analysis linked some 18,000 TCR beta sequences to specific HLA alleles. Most TCR sequences were seen in very few donors, while some public TCRs were found in many individuals. In vitro tests confirmed that a few of the cytomegalovirus-associated TCR beta chains recognize cytomegalovirus antigens. In a later analysis, HLA-associated TCR beta chains showed more clonal expansion and lower generation probabilities than non-associated chains that were equally common. Correlated functional status among segregating V segments might be attributable to linkage disequilibrium, but an unknown experimental factor could not be ruled out. In the study, some 160 TCR beta chains were listed as associated with cytomegalovirus. In a later analysis, most CMV-associated TCR beta chains were found to appear HLA-restricted, with HLA associations seemingly driven largely by CMV exposure. The presence/absence analyses assumed that sequencing depth was roughly uniform across donors, and that assumption may not be true. Because the 87-base-pair reads could not distinguish some IMGT-functional V segments, including TRBV6-2 and TRBV6-3, those segments were excluded. In a later genetic analysis, fewer N-insertions in productive TCRs were reported among donors in an Asian-associated ancestry cluster than the roughly 700-donor mean. A cluster of highly shared sequence variants was judged likely to represent a technical artifact of the sequencing pipeline. Broadly in line with IMGT annotations, most TCR beta V segments showed up in productive rearrangements about 87% or about 30% of the time in an earlier analysis of some 590 of the donors. A later genetic analysis associated a missense DCLRE1C variant with V-gene and J-gene trimming of TCR beta chains, and an independent cohort replicated the association. HLA typing was unavailable for some donors at each locus, so association tests used only the typed subset. The classifier was reported to diagnose cytomegalovirus status with high specificity and sensitivity in both the original and validation cohorts. Strong co-occurrence of HLA alleles, especially DR and DQ, made assigning TCR associations to individual alleles difficult. This cohort had only TCR beta chains sequenced, and the lack of alpha or paired-chain data limited which features could be detected. Because counts were too low, about 18 rarely observed V segments, including chromosome 9 orphons, were excluded from the earlier analysis of several hundred of the donors.

Via the germline V gene (reference sequence), CDR1 is MNHEY and CDR2 SMNVEV. V loses 5 bases at its end and J loses 4 bases; junction bases beyond the gene matches: 1. Its CDR3 holds 13 amino acids, cysteine through phenylalanine. Left in the record is the CDR3 DNA by itself, 39 bases read in frame from the first base. Library construction relied on the immunoSEQ multiplex PCR assay. A mixture of 60 forward primers for TCR Vbeta segments and 13 reverse primers for TCR Jbeta segments was used in the multiplex PCR. Amplification of the CDR3 region of rearranged TCR beta genes was performed with a multiplex PCR assay on genomic DNA. The amplified TCR beta libraries were sequenced on the Illumina HiSeq System as 87-base-pair reads. On the study's bioinformatics: In a later analysis, roughly 80 million unique TCR beta chains were counted across the approximately 640 repertoires, and roughly 11 million of these chains were shared by at least two donors. A nearest-neighbor algorithm error-corrected the raw reads and collapsed the reads into unique sequences, merging closely related sequences to remove PCR and sequencing errors. V, D and J gene segments were assigned by aligning CDR3 sequences to IMGT reference sequences. Each retained sequence needed at least a six-nucleotide match to both a V gene segment and a J gene segment. Rearrangements were classified as productive when the CDR3 lacked stop codons and remained in frame with V and J, and all other rearrangements were classified as non-productive. Following IMGT convention, CDR3 was defined as the stretch from the second conserved V-encoded cysteine up to the conserved J-encoded phenylalanine. The earlier analysis of about 570 of the donors excluded any sequence lacking an unambiguous match to a single V gene segment. An earlier analysis of 550 to 650 of the donors classified V segments as functional when productive rearrangements were above 56.7% and as segregating when the standard deviation between donors was above 5%. To diagnose cytomegalovirus status from the catalog of TCR beta chain sequences, a statistical classification framework was built. In a later analysis, TCR nucleotide sequences were compared against IMGT/GENE-DB human TR gene sequences so that V and J genes could be assigned. The TCRdist pipeline was used in a later analysis to assign CDR3 sequences and most-parsimonious VDJ recombination scenarios. In a later analysis, each TCR beta chain was defined by its CDR3 amino acid sequence together with its V-gene family, and reads without a unique V-gene family were excluded. In a later analysis, approximately 640 highly shared, low-generation-probability nucleotide sequences were removed to address suspected cross-contamination and a sequencing artifact. A later analysis calculated a clonal expansion index for each public chain from normalized within-repertoire ranks of inferred template counts. In a later analysis, generation probabilities were computed using a VDJ recombination model fitted to out-of-frame rearrangements, and the results were checked against IGoR. A later analysis scored TCR-TCR, TCR-HLA and TCR-CMV co-occurrence with hypergeometric tests, applying a repertoire-size bias correction to TCR pairs. To estimate false discovery rates, a later analysis permuted the HLA or CMV assignments 20 times. In a later analysis, co-occurring TCRs were grouped with DBSCAN, and TCRdist sequence similarity was added when clustering was performed within HLA-allele-positive subsets. Co-occurrence clustering excluded repertoires with fewer than 30,000 or more than 120,000 public chains, plus five with anomalous nucleotide sharing. As stored in TCRdb, this immuneACCESS dataset retains in-frame rearrangements with V and J assigned. A fraction of the clones does not appear; measured against another copy, unresolved V genes explain less than half of the discrepancy, and the remainder lacks a known reason. V and J calls and clone size follow that table, whereas D and trimming were derived from the DNA. The sample profile shows about 120,000 clones; more than 60% of them were found once. Of the sample, about 1.5% is held by the ten largest clones.

As regards this clone: This receptor's antigen is unknown. There are no base qualities to consult, and no much larger clone falls within one base.

In total, approximately 700 healthy bone marrow donors made up the cohort. Cohort members were all nominally healthy when sampled, although unrecorded immune exposures were likely present. The donor tested CMV seronegative, placing the donor among the approximately 400 seronegative members of the cohort. A peripheral blood sample was provided by each donor, and peripheral blood mononuclear cells were used for TCR beta sequencing. Genomic DNA was extracted from the blood cell samples with the Qiagen DNeasy Blood Extraction Kit. The source material was PBMCs. The chain is made from TRBV27 and TRBJ1-5; 8 bases in between match TRBD1. The sequence was obtained from a man aged 18 to 29 in good health and CMV-seronegative. The DNA sequence is TGTGCCAGCAGTCAGGGGGCGAATCAGCCCCAGCATTTT. This codes for CASSQGANQPQHF.